The next 31 T cell receptor beta chains were all read from a single sample in a study of shared clonotypes between healthy human individuals. Some clones are missing from TCRdb's copy, which holds only in-frame ones; the method was immunoSEQ multiplex PCR. This table has about 2.4 million clones, around 90% appearing once. Sequenced: naive CD4+ T cells sorted from blood. The subset denotes: CD45RA+ positively selected. Receptors originate from a man younger than 35 in good health.

This clone was recorded only once. The J gene is TRBJ2-5, the V gene TRBV19; 12 nucleotides agree with TRBD2. Germline lookup yields CDR1 LNHDA and CDR2 SQIVND (reference sequence). The CDR3 loop spans 16 amino acids. Germline trimming cut 5 bases from V and 1 base from J; bases unmatched to any gene: 5. The CDR3 protein is CASSPGLAGFQETQYF. In DNA form, the CDR3 reads TGTGCCAGTAGTCCAGGACTAGCGGGGTTCCAAGAGACCCAGTACTTC.

The gene calls are TRBV6-5 and TRBJ2-5, with D maybe TRBD2 (5 bases). V dropped 8 bases and J dropped 5 bases, with 9 bases sitting between them. The CDR3 is made up of 11 amino acids. CDR1 is MNHEY, CDR2 SVGAGI, per germline. The CDR3 protein is CASARGETQYF. In DNA form, the CDR3 reads TGTGCCAGCGCCCGAGGGGAGACCCAGTACTTC.

This clone has just a few counts. The chain joins TRBV18 to TRBJ1-1; TRBD1 aligns across 8 bases. Trimming at V came to 1 base and at J to 6 bases, leaving 4 bases not matched to a gene. Germline values: CDR1 KGHSH, CDR2 LQKENI. This CDR3 is built from 14 residues. The CDR3 region has the DNA TGTGCCAGCTCACCACAGACAGGGGTTGCTGAAGCTTTCTTT. Protein product: CASSPQTGVAEAFF.

The chain is built from TRBV6-4 and TRBJ1-5; D may be TRBD1 (5 bases). Trimming removed 8 bases at V and 2 bases at J, with 10 bases between. This CDR3 region has 13 residues. Germline CDR1 reads MRHNA; CDR2 reads SNTAGT. The CDR3 DNA sequence: TGTGCCAGCGGGGAACAGGGCAATCAGCCCCAGCATTTT. Its translation: CASGEQGNQPQHF.

The V gene is TRBV7-2, the J gene TRBJ2-7; no firm D call. The CDR3 totals 14 residues. From germline, CDR1 is SGHTA and CDR2 FQGNSA. V shed 3 bases and J shed 6 bases, with 15 bases lying between them. As DNA, the CDR3 is TGTGCCAGCAGCTTGCTGACTGTTATCCCCGAGCAGTACTTC. Amino acids: CASSLLTVIPEQYF.

This chain joins TRBV6-5 and TRBJ1-2; D is perhaps TRBD1 (5 bases). Deletions cut 4 bases from V and 3 bases from J, with 15 bases between. CDR1 is MNHEY and CDR2 is SVGAGI in the germline V gene. The CDR3 spans 15 residues. DNA of the CDR3: TGTGCCAGCAGTTCTCCGGGGGAGGGGCACTATGGCTACACCTTC. Translated, it gives CASSSPGEGHYGYTF.

The rearrangement joins TRBV6-4 to TRBJ1-2, with D perhaps TRBD1 (5 bases). Germline V gene sequence: CDR1 MRHNA, CDR2 SNTAGT. The V end was cut by 5 bases, the J end by 2 bases, with 15 bases between. The CDR3 runs to 15 residues. The CDR3 sequence is CASSRTIDRNYGYTF. CDR3 nucleotides: TGTGCCAGCAGTAGAACGATAGACAGAAACTATGGCTACACCTTC.

This clone was observed once. The chain links TRBV7-2 to TRBJ1-1; tentatively, D is TRBD1 (5 bases). CDR3 size: 19 residues. Germline-derived CDR1 and CDR2 are SGHTA and FQGNSA. Trimming removed 5 bases from V and 0 bases from J, with 25 bases in between. Here the CDR3 reads CASSVFYLGKGQVNTEAFF. As DNA, the CDR3 is TGTGCCAGCAGCGTATTTTACCTAGGGAAGGGGCAAGTGAACACTGAAGCTTTCTTT. The whole variable domain, filled in from reference TRBV7-2 and TRBJ1-1, reads GAGVSQSPSNKVTEKGKDVELRCDPISGHTALYWYRQSLGQGLEFLIYFQGNSAPDKSGLPSDRFSAERTGGSVSTLTIQRTQQEDSAVYLCASSVFYLGKGQVNTEAFFGQGTRLTVV.

In regard to this clone: Other DNA sequences in this sample translate to the same CDR3. The chain joins TRBV30 to TRBJ2-5; no reliable D call. Germline V gene sequence: CDR1 GTSNPN, CDR2 SVGIG (reference sequence). Trimming shortened V by 2 bases and J by 5 bases, and 3 bases separated the two germline ends. The CDR3 contains 10 residues. CDR3 in amino acids: CAWSRETQYF. CDR3 nucleotide sequence: TGTGCCTGGAGTCGTGAGACCCAGTACTTC.

This chain uses TRBV18 with TRBJ1-2; D is undetermined. This CDR3 region has 14 residues. The germline V and J ends were trimmed by 2 bases and 2 bases, with 9 bases remaining between them. CDR1 and CDR2 (germline): KGHSH, LQKENI. The CDR3: CASSPEEANYGYTF. CDR3 bases: TGTGCCAGCTCACCAGAGGAGGCGAACTATGGCTACACCTTC. The complete variable domain, with remaining parts taken from reference TRBV18 and TRBJ1-2, reads NAGVMQNPRHLVRRRGQEARLRCSPMKGHSHVYWYRQLPEEGLKFMVYLQKENIIDESGMPKERFSAEFPKEGPSILRIQQVVRGDSAAYFCASSPEEANYGYTFGSGTRLTVV.

This chain links TRBV5-4 with TRBJ1-2; tentatively, D is TRBD1 (5 bases). The germline V gene encodes CDR1 SGHNT and CDR2 YYREEE (reference sequence). The CDR3 runs to 14 residues. The V end lost 2 bases, the J end lost 3 bases, and 11 bases lay between the germline ends. The CDR3 region has the DNA TGTGCCAGCAGCTTCGGGACTGCCGACTATGGCTACACCTTC. This sequence encodes CASSFGTADYGYTF.

The genes are TRBV6-5 and TRBJ2-1; TRBD2 aligns across 7 bases. The V gene's germline CDR1 is MNHEY and CDR2 SVGAGI. After removal of 6 bases from V and 4 bases from J, the junction contained 9 bases not matched to a gene. CDR3 length: 15 amino acids. The CDR3 sequence is CASSRGDLGYNEQFF. The CDR3 nucleotides read TGTGCCAGCAGCCGGGGGGACCTGGGGTACAATGAGCAGTTCTTC.

The gene calls are TRBV6-5 and TRBJ2-2; D unclear. CDR1 is MNHEY, CDR2 SVGAGI, per germline. Trimming stripped 7 bases from V and 0 bases from J, with 9 bases between. The CDR3 length is 14 residues. The chain's CDR3 is CASMRQANTGELFF. Here the CDR3 DNA reads TGTGCCAGCATGAGGCAGGCGAACACCGGGGAGCTGTTTTTT.

On this clone itself: Other DNA sequences of this sample code for an identical CDR3. The chain employs TRBV20-1 and TRBJ2-3; D is uncertain. The CDR3 runs 10 residues. The V end was cut by 6 bases, the J end by 4 bases, with 5 bases between. Per germline, CDR1 DFQATT and CDR2 SNEGSKA (reference sequence). This CDR3 reads CSARADTQYF. The CDR3 coding sequence is TGCAGTGCCCGGGCAGATACGCAGTATTTT.

The chain links TRBV5-8 to TRBJ2-2; no clear D. Trimming shortened V by 3 bases and J by 1 base, and 7 bases separated the two germline ends. This CDR3 spans 14 amino acids. The V gene's germline CDR1 is SGHTS and CDR2 YDEGEE. The CDR3 sequence is CASSSSGNTGELFF. CDR3 nucleotide sequence: TGTGCCAGCAGCTCGTCGGGGAACACCGGGGAGCTGTTTTTT. Looking up the rest from reference TRBV5-8 and TRBJ2-2 gives the full variable domain: EAGVTQSPTHLIKTRGQQATLRCSPISGHTSVYWYQQALGLGLQFLLWYDEGEERNRGNFPPRFSGRQFPNYSSELNVNALELEDSALYLCASSSSGNTGELFFGEGSRLTVL.

V is TRBV18 and J is TRBJ2-2; D remains ambiguous. Germline values: CDR1 KGHSH, CDR2 LQKENI. V was shortened by 1 base and J by 0 bases, with 9 bases between the two germline ends. The CDR3 totals 16 residues. The CDR3 sequence is CASSPLSGSNTGELFF. CDR3 coding DNA: TGTGCCAGCTCACCACTCTCGGGCTCGAACACCGGGGAGCTGTTTTTT. Full variable domain (outside the CDR3, taken from reference TRBV18 and TRBJ2-2): NAGVMQNPRHLVRRRGQEARLRCSPMKGHSHVYWYRQLPEEGLKFMVYLQKENIIDESGMPKERFSAEFPKEGPSILRIQQVVRGDSAAYFCASSPLSGSNTGELFFGEGSRLTVL.

With regard to this clone: This same CDR3 is encoded by further DNA sequences in the sample. V gene TRBV5-1 combines with J gene TRBJ1-2; 8 bases map to TRBD1. V gave up 3 bases and J gave up 6 bases; unmatched junction bases: 4. The CDR3 is 13 residues long. Germline CDR1 is SGHRS and CDR2 is YFSETQ. The CDR3 reads CASSSQGADGYTF. CDR3 bases: TGCGCCAGCAGCTCCCAGGGGGCTGATGGCTACACCTTC.

V gene TRBV6-5 combines with J gene TRBJ1-3; no clear D. Germline lookup yields CDR1 MNHEY and CDR2 SVGAGI. The germline V and J ends were trimmed by 1 base and 4 bases, with 11 bases remaining between them. This CDR3 comprises 15 residues. CDR3 sequence: CASSYWGTAGNTIYF. In nucleotides, the CDR3 is TGTGCCAGCAGTTACTGGGGAACCGCGGGAAACACCATATATTTT.

In the case of this clone: Other DNA sequences in the sample encode the same CDR3. This CDR3 is CASSIGGKNYGYTF. The CDR3 nucleotides read TGTGCCAGTAGTATAGGTGGGAAGAACTATGGCTACACCTTC. The V and J genes are TRBV19 and TRBJ1-2; D gene uncertain. Per germline, CDR1 LNHDA and CDR2 SQIVND (reference sequence). There are 14 residues in the CDR3. V lost 1 base and J lost 2, with 8 bases in between.

The CDR3 region is CASSSDRDHIEQYF. CDR3 nucleotide sequence: TGTGCCAGCAGCTCCGACAGGGATCATATCGAGCAGTACTTC. The chain combines TRBV7-9 with TRBJ2-7; 7 positions match TRBD1. CDR1 is SEHNR and CDR2 is FQNEAQ in the germline V gene (reference sequence). Trimming cost V 4 bases and J 6 bases; bases outside gene matches: 9. This CDR3 is 14 amino acids long. Full variable domain (remainder filled in from reference TRBV7-9 and TRBJ2-7): DTGVSQNPRHKITKRGQNVTFRCDPISEHNRLYWYRQTLGQGPEFLTYFQNEAQLEKSRLLSDRFSAERPKGSFSTLEIQRTEQGDSAMYLCASSSDRDHIEQYFGPGTRLTVT.

The chain combines TRBV6-5 with TRBJ2-5; D uncertain. TRBJ2-7 explains the end of the DNA better; the J call may be wrong. The germline V gene has CDR1 MNHEY and CDR2 SVGAGI. This CDR3 region has 15 residues. CDR3 region: CASTLETGSFREQYF. CDR3 DNA sequence: TGTGCCAGCACCCTCGAGACGGGTTCCTTCCGCGAGCAGTACTTC.

The chain employs TRBV6-5 and TRBJ2-7; 8 bases fit TRBD2. V dropped 6 bases and J dropped 5; count of bases not matched to a gene: 3. The germline V gene encodes CDR1 MNHEY and CDR2 SVGAGI. CDR3 length: 12 amino acids. The CDR3 nucleotides are TGTGCCAGCAGCCGGGGGGGGGACGAGCAGTACTTC. Translation: CASSRGGDEQYF.

The rearrangement uses TRBV4-1 and TRBJ2-2, with 7 bases fitting TRBD1. CDR3 length: 15 amino acids. With V trimmed by 1 base and J by 5 bases, 4 bases remained unmatched. Germline V gene data show CDR1 as MGHRA and CDR2 as YSYEKL. CDR3 coding DNA: TGCGCCAGCAGCCAAGTCGACAGGGAAACCGGGGAGCTGTTTTTT. It yields the protein CASSQVDRETGELFF.

The V call is TRBV29-1, the J call TRBJ1-1; TRBD1 might be the D (6 bases). The CDR3 extends over 13 amino acids. CDR1 is SQVTM and CDR2 is ANQGSEA in the germline V gene. Deletions cut 6 bases from V and 6 bases from J, with 17 bases between. CDR3 region: CSVAAGVYAEAFF. In nucleotides, the CDR3 is TGCAGCGTCGCCGCAGGGGTTTATGCTGAAGCTTTCTTT.

This chain connects TRBV9 to TRBJ2-5, with TRBD1 identical over 7 bases. J gave up 5 bases and V 3 bases, and 10 bases lay outside the gene matches. The CDR3 spans 15 residues. Germline-derived CDR1 and CDR2 are SGDLS and YYNGEE. The CDR3 region has the DNA TGTGCCAGCAGCGCCACCTACAGGGGCCAGGAGACCCAGTACTTC. The encoded protein is CASSATYRGQETQYF. Drawing the rest from reference TRBV9 and TRBJ2-5, the complete variable domain is DSGVTQTPKHLITATGQRVTLRCSPRSGDLSVYWYQQSLDQGLQFLIQYYNGEERAKGNILERFSAQQFPDLHSELNLSSLELGDSALYFCASSATYRGQETQYFGPGTRLLVL.

This rearrangement joins TRBV6-1 to TRBJ1-5; no definite D call. Per the germline V gene, CDR1 is MNHNS and CDR2 is SASEGT. The CDR3 consists of 14 residues. Trimming left V 7 bases short and J 0 bases short, with 10 bases between. The CDR3 sequence: CASIGPSSNQPQHF. DNA for the CDR3: TGTGCCAGCATCGGTCCTTCTAGCAATCAGCCCCAGCATTTT.

This clone was seen a single time. Other DNA sequences in the sample encode the same CDR3. The CDR3 sequence: CASSTDSNQPQHF. The CDR3 nucleotides read TGTGCCAGCAGCACTGACAGTAATCAGCCCCAGCATTTT. This chain joins TRBV5-4 and TRBJ1-5; D is perhaps TRBD1 (5 bases). Germline V gene sequence: CDR1 SGHNT, CDR2 YYREEE (reference sequence). The CDR3 is 13 residues long. Trimming took 4 bases from V and 4 from J, leaving 9 bases between them. The whole variable domain, remainder taken from reference TRBV5-4 and TRBJ1-5, is ETGVTQSPTHLIKTRGQQVTLRCSSQSGHNTVSWYQQALGQGPQFIFQYYREEENGRGNFPPRFSGLQFPNYSSELNVNALELDDSALYLCASSTDSNQPQHFGDGTRLSIL.

The rearrangement joins TRBV7-2 to TRBJ1-2; D uncertain. Trimming stripped 2 bases from V and 8 bases from J, with 12 bases between. CDR3 length equals 13 residues. CDR1 SGHTA and CDR2 FQGNSA come from the germline V gene. As DNA, the CDR3 is TGTGCCAGCAGCTTACCCGCACTACTCGGCTACACCTTC. Protein: CASSLPALLGYTF.

The chain carries TRBV6-5 and TRBJ2-5; tentatively, D is TRBD2 (5 bases). CDR1 and CDR2 (germline): MNHEY, SVGAGI. V lost 6 bases and J 0 bases, leaving 14 bases between the germline ends. CDR3 size: 15 residues. DNA for the CDR3: TGTGCCAGCAGCAGCCTGGGGAGCAACCAAGAGACCCAGTACTTC. Its translation is CASSSLGSNQETQYF.

The CDR3 DNA sequence: TGTGCCAGCAGTGCACAGAGCCCGTGGGGGGGCTACACCTTC. This encodes CASSAQSPWGGYTF. The chain has TRBV2 and TRBJ1-2, with D maybe TRBD1 (5 bases). CDR3 length: 14 residues. V was cut by 4 bases and J by 8 bases, with 17 bases left in between. Germline CDR1 reads SNHLY; CDR2 reads FYNNEI.

A note on this clone: Distinct nucleotide sequences in the sample also encode this CDR3. V and J are TRBV2 and TRBJ2-2; the D gene is possibly TRBD1 (5 bases). The CDR3 loop spans 13 amino acids. Germline CDR1 is SNHLY and CDR2 is FYNNEI. V gave up 1 base and J gave up 6 bases, with 6 bases separating them. CDR3 bases: TGTGCCAGCAGTGAAGGGGGCGCCGGGGAGCTGTTTTTT. Amino acids: CASSEGGAGELFF.